Below, 21 T cell receptor beta chains from the same sample are listed, as sequenced in a study of blood T cell repertoires in COVID-19. Sequencing used immunoSEQ multiplex PCR; TCRdb keeps in-frame clones, though not all of them. The sample contains around 87,000 clones, roughly 71% of which appear only once. Sequencing input: peripheral blood. Source of these receptors: a woman older than 75 with acute or convalescent COVID-19.

The chain carries TRBV7-2 and TRBJ1-5, with a tentative D call TRBD1 (5 bases). Between the trimmed V and J ends, which lost 3 bases and 6 bases, there was a span of 9 bases. This CDR3 is 13 amino acids long. CDR1 and CDR2 (germline): SGHTA, FQGNSA. The CDR3 here is CASSFYQGQPQHF. CDR3 nucleotides: TGTGCCAGCAGCTTCTACCAGGGTCAGCCCCAGCATTTT.

The J gene is TRBJ1-6, the V gene TRBV27; D not certain. Per the germline V gene, CDR1 is MNHEY and CDR2 is SMNVEV (reference sequence). CDR3 length: 15 residues. The ends were cut back, 5 bases at V and 3 bases at J, with 11 bases in the middle. The CDR3 DNA follows: TGTGCCAGCAGTCTCGGACTATTCTATAATTCACCCCTCCACTTT. This codes for CASSLGLFYNSPLHF.

The rearrangement links TRBV14 to TRBJ1-2; 9 bases line up with TRBD1. The CDR3 has 15 residues. V lost 1 base to trimming and J lost 4 bases; unmatched junction nucleotides: 4. Germline lookup yields CDR1 SGHDN and CDR2 FVKESK. The DNA of the CDR3 is TGTGCCAGCAGCCAAGTCAGACAGGGGGTCTATGGCTACACCTTC. This translates into CASSQVRQGVYGYTF. Full variable domain (missing parts from reference TRBV14 and TRBJ1-2): EAGVTQFPSHSVIEKGQTVTLRCDPISGHDNLYWYRRVMGKEIKFLLHFVKESKQDESGMPNNRFLAERTGGTYSTLKVQPAELEDSGVYFCASSQVRQGVYGYTFGSGTRLTVV.

The chain is built from TRBV7-2 and TRBJ2-3; TRBD2 agrees at 9 bases. Per the germline V gene, CDR1 is SGHTA and CDR2 is FQGNSA. Trimming cost V 5 bases and J 6 bases; bases outside gene matches: 6. The CDR3 has 14 amino acids. CDR3 sequence (DNA): TGTGCCAGCAGCGCGGGAGGGGGGGCGGATACGCAGTATTTT. Translated: CASSAGGGADTQYF.

The genes are TRBV5-6 and TRBJ1-2, with 8 bases that match TRBD1. The J segment lost 5 bases and the V segment lost 4 bases, leaving 10 bases of the junction unmatched. The CDR3 totals 15 residues. Germline lookup yields CDR1 SGHDT and CDR2 YYEEEE. For the CDR3, the DNA is TGTGCCAGCAGCCCGGGGACAGGAAATTTGTATGGCTACACCTTC. It encodes CASSPGTGNLYGYTF.

A few counts support this clone. The CDR3 sequence: CASSLRQGATTGELFF. The CDR3 DNA reads TGCGCCAGCAGCTTAAGACAGGGGGCGACCACCGGGGAGCTGTTTTTT. The V and J genes are TRBV5-1 and TRBJ2-2; 10 nucleotides line up with TRBD1. V shed 2 bases, J shed 4 bases, and the junction held 5 bases outside the gene matches. Germline V lookup: CDR1 SGHRS, CDR2 YFSETQ. The CDR3 is 16 amino acids.

The V and J genes are TRBV18 and TRBJ2-3; TRBD1 is a possible D gene (8 bases). CDR3 length equals 16 residues. V lost 6 bases and J lost 4, with 20 bases in between. Germline CDR1 is KGHSH and CDR2 is LQKENI. This chain's CDR3 is CASSPTGQGGPDTQYF. The CDR3 nucleotides are TGTGCCAGCTCCCCTACTGGACAGGGAGGGCCAGATACGCAGTATTTT.

This clone has only one observation. The genes are TRBV4-2 and TRBJ2-3, with D perhaps matching TRBD2 (6 bases). In germline, CDR1 is LGHNA, CDR2 YNFKEQ. This CDR3 has 13 amino acids. The germline V and J ends were trimmed by 6 bases and 6 bases, with 13 bases remaining between them. CDR3 coding DNA: TGTGCCAGCAGGGGACTCCGGGGGGATACGCAGTATTTT. Amino acids: CASRGLRGDTQYF.

This clone showed up just once. This rearrangement joins TRBV6-5 to TRBJ2-3; 8 bases are shared with TRBD2. The CDR3 has 11 amino acids. Unmatched junction bases numbered 0, after V lost 5 bases and J lost 8 bases. Germline CDR1 reads MNHEY; CDR2 reads SVGAGI. The CDR3 sequence is CASSSGGTQYF. The CDR3 DNA reads TGTGCCAGCAGTAGCGGGGGTACGCAGTATTTT.

V gene TRBV20-1 combines with J gene TRBJ2-5, with 14 bases lining up with TRBD2. Germline values: CDR1 DFQATT, CDR2 SNEGSKA (reference sequence). The CDR3 length is 17 residues. Trimming removed 3 bases from V and 0 bases from J; junction bases left unmatched: 6. The CDR3 DNA follows: TGCAGTGCTAGTGGACTAGCGGGGGGCTTGTACCAAGAGACCCAGTACTTC. This gives the protein CSASGLAGGLYQETQYF.

The chain employs TRBV6-6 and TRBJ2-5; D perhaps matches TRBD2 (6 bases). This CDR3 has 14 residues. V shed 7 bases and J shed 2 bases, with 14 bases lying between them. Germline CDR1 reads MNHNY; CDR2 reads SVGAGI (reference sequence). The CDR3 loop reads CASNPFGGQETQYF. CDR3 in DNA: TGTGCCAGCAACCCTTTTGGAGGGCAAGAGACCCAGTACTTC.

About this clone itself: One end of the junction varies from germline; a read error may be responsible. J is TRBJ1-5 and V is TRBV3-1 (or the pseudogene TRBV3-2); 9 bases fit TRBD1. CDR1 LGHDT and CDR2 YNNKEL come from the germline V gene (reference sequence). The CDR3 is 15 residues long. Here the CDR3 DNA reads TGTGCCAGCAGTCAAGGACAGGGGCAGAATCAGCCCCAGCATTTT. Its translation: CASSQGQGQNQPQHF.

The rearrangement joins TRBV5-4 to TRBJ1-2; 10 bases are shared with TRBD1. Trimming took 4 bases from V and 0 from J; bases not matched to a gene: 3. CDR1 and CDR2 (germline): SGHNT, YYREEE (reference sequence). This CDR3 comprises 15 residues. The CDR3 sequence: CASSEGQGANYGYTF. CDR3 DNA: TGTGCCAGCAGCGAAGGACAGGGGGCTAACTATGGCTACACCTTC.

J is TRBJ1-1 and V is TRBV11-2, with D possibly matching TRBD1 (5 bases). CDR3 length: 15 residues. Germline V gene lookup returns CDR1 SGHAT and CDR2 FQNNGV. Trimming left V 0 bases short and J 4 bases short, with 12 bases between. In DNA, the CDR3 is TGTGCCAGCAGCTTAGATCGCGGGGGAAGCACTGAAGCTTTCTTT. Protein: CASSLDRGGSTEAFF.

The chain has TRBV3-1 (or the pseudogene TRBV3-2) and TRBJ1-2; TRBD1 might be the D (5 bases). The germline V gene has CDR1 LGHDT and CDR2 YNNKEL (reference sequence). The germline V and J ends were trimmed by 5 bases and 4 bases, with 17 bases remaining between them. CDR3 size: 15 residues. CDR3: CASSSMSGGGYGYTF. The CDR3 nucleotides are TGTGCCAGCAGCAGCATGTCGGGGGGAGGCTATGGCTACACCTTC.

V is TRBV7-6 and J is TRBJ2-5; D may be TRBD2 (5 bases). Germline CDR1 SGHVS, CDR2 FNYEAQ. V lost 10 bases to trimming and J lost 7 bases, with 16 bases between them. CDR3 length: 12 residues. In DNA, the CDR3 is TGTGCCACCGGGCCGGACTTCGGGACCCAGTACTTC. Translating it yields CATGPDFGTQYF.

The gene calls are TRBV24-1 and TRBJ1-2; D unresolved. Germline CDR1 KGHDR, CDR2 SFDVKD. V was pared by 4 bases and J by 4 bases, with 12 bases between. The CDR3 is 14 residues long. The CDR3 loop reads CATSDNRNPYGYTF. The DNA for the CDR3 is TGTGCCACCAGTGACAACAGAAACCCCTATGGCTACACCTTC.

The rearrangement links TRBV18 to TRBJ1-2; possibly TRBD1 for D (6 bases). This CDR3 region has 14 residues. With 2 bases removed from V and 7 bases from J, the gap between germline ends came to 14 bases. The germline V gene encodes CDR1 KGHSH and CDR2 LQKENI. The CDR3 is CASSPFEQGRGYTF. DNA for the CDR3: TGTGCCAGCTCACCATTTGAACAGGGCCGTGGCTACACCTTC.

V and J are TRBV6-6 and TRBJ2-5; the D gene is possibly TRBD1 (7 bases). The CDR3 loop spans 15 amino acids. Germline V gene data show CDR1 as MNHNY and CDR2 as SVGAGI (reference sequence). Trimming left V 11 bases short and J 5 bases short, with 24 bases between. DNA for the CDR3: TGTGCCGCATTGGACAGGCTGGGGGGTGACGAGACCCAGTACTTC. Its protein is CAALDRLGGDETQYF.

The count of this clone is one. The rearrangement links TRBV5-4 to TRBJ1-2; TRBD1 aligns across 11 bases. The ends lost 4 bases at V and 4 bases at J; junction bases unmatched: 6. CDR1 SGHNT and CDR2 YYREEE come from the germline V gene (reference sequence). CDR3 size: 15 residues. In DNA, the CDR3 is TGTGCCAGCAGCCTCGGACAGGGGGCGGGCTATGGCTACACCTTC. Its translation: CASSLGQGAGYGYTF.

The chain recombines TRBV12-3 or TRBV12-4 with TRBJ1-2; TRBD1 agrees at 7 bases. The CDR3 sequence is 13 residues long. After removal of 3 bases from V and 7 bases from J, the junction contained 5 bases not matched to a gene. The CDR3 reads CASSFRQGSGYTF. The CDR3 bases are TGTGCCAGCAGTTTCAGACAGGGTAGTGGCTACACCTTC.